This T cell receptor (beta chain) derives from a study of neurological immune-mediated disorders. Looking at the study overall: Within the group of 34 multiple sclerosis patients, some 31 were relapsing-remitting, while 3 were secondary progressive. General study points: Among expanded clones, no CDR3 amino acid sequences were shared across subjects, a pattern suggesting private repertoires in all groups. A possible signature was seen in one related-CDR3 cluster, into which phylogenetic grouping placed the repertoires of 18 of 34 multiple sclerosis patients.

TCRdb re-called the 5' RACE reads through MiXCR, storing one row per CDR3 protein. The table shows over 60,000 distinct CDR3 sequences, with roughly 4.7% occurring only once. Unsorted libraries were derived from 2 million PBMCs stored at -80 C. This clonotype showed up just a few times. Its specificity is not known. The CDR3 has 14 amino acids. Germline CDR1 reads SGHRS; CDR2 reads YFSETQ. Trimming removed 0 bases at V and 7 bases at J, with 11 bases between. The source material was PBMCs. The clonotype was recovered from a woman in her 30s with multiple sclerosis. J is TRBJ2-1 and V is TRBV5-1, with a possible D match to TRBD2 (6 bases). The CDR3 DNA sequence: TGCGCCAGCAGCTTGGCCCAGGGAGGAAATGAGCAGTTCTTC. It specifies CASSLAQGGNEQFF.